The 25 T cell receptor beta chains in this list originate from one sample, sequenced in a study (dated by TCRdb to between 2015 and 2016). Library preparation used RT-PCR. Sequenced using an Illumina MiSeq. TCRdb cleaned the public reads at Q25 with fastp, built clones with MiXCR and kept in-frame beta chains. Rows with a matching CDR3 protein are joined into one entry that keeps the most common DNA and genes. For this sample there are about 680,000 distinct CDR3 sequences; 14% appear just once. The ten largest make up 3.6% of the sample. The material sequenced was memory CD4+ T cells from blood. The source of these receptors is a female donor in good health, serving as a healthy control.

In this sample, this clonotype turned up many times. The genes are TRBV6-6 and TRBJ1-2; D is undetermined. Germline CDR1 MNHNY, CDR2 SVGAGI (reference sequence). V was shortened by 0 bases and J by 8 bases, with 4 bases between the two germline ends. The CDR3 totals 11 residues. The CDR3 loop reads CASSYSTGYTF. The CDR3, as DNA: TGTGCCAGCAGTTACTCGACCGGCTACACCTTC.

The V and J genes are TRBV6-5 and TRBJ1-1, with 12 bases identical to TRBD1. Per germline, CDR1 MNHEY and CDR2 SVGAGI. Trimming at V came to 7 bases and at J to 5 bases, leaving 11 bases not matched to a gene. This CDR3 contains 16 residues. CDR3 region: CASMTGTGGAWTEAFF. Here the CDR3 DNA reads TGTGCCAGCATGACCGGGACAGGGGGCGCGTGGACTGAAGCTTTCTTT.

V gene TRBV12-3 or TRBV12-4 combines with J gene TRBJ2-2; D remains ambiguous. This CDR3 contains 18 residues. Trimming removed 1 base at V and 3 bases at J, with 18 bases between. The chain's CDR3 is CASSLVHWARGDTGELFF. CDR3 coding DNA: TGTGCCAGCAGTTTAGTACATTGGGCGCGTGGGGACACCGGGGAGCTGTTTTTT.

This clonotype was observed a few times. For the CDR3, the DNA is TGTGCCAGCAGTGAAACGATTGTGGCAGGGGGAGGCTACACCTTC. Translated: CASSETIVAGGGYTF. The chain joins TRBV6-1 to TRBJ1-2; 7 positions agree with TRBD1. V trimming: 2 bases; J trimming: 8 bases; junction bases outside the gene matches: 11. This CDR3 has 15 amino acids. Looked up from germline, CDR1 is MNHNS and CDR2 is SASEGT.

The CDR3: CASSSWGRGTDTQYF. The DNA for the CDR3 is TGTGCCAGCAGCTCCTGGGGCCGTGGCACAGATACGCAGTATTTT. The rearrangement joins TRBV7-2 to TRBJ2-3; maybe TRBD1 (5 bases). Germline loops: CDR1 SGHTA, CDR2 FQGNSA. The CDR3 extends over 15 amino acids. V shed 4 bases and J shed 1 base, with 12 bases lying between them.

This clonotype showed up many times. The chain is built from TRBV7-2 and TRBJ2-7; perhaps TRBD2 as D (6 bases). The V gene's germline CDR1 is SGHTA and CDR2 FQGNSA. This CDR3 spans 15 amino acids. The ends were cut back, 1 base at V and 4 bases at J, with 14 bases in the middle. The CDR3 here is CASSLGPGVEYEQYF. CDR3 DNA: TGTGCCAGCAGCTTAGGGCCGGGAGTGGAGTACGAGCAGTACTTC.

The sample holds a few counts of this clonotype. The V call is TRBV7-2, the J call TRBJ1-5; D remains unclear. The length of the CDR3 is 13 residues. Germline V gene sequence: CDR1 SGHTA, CDR2 FQGNSA. Deletions cut 4 bases from V and 5 bases from J, with 9 bases between. CDR3: CASSSGRHQPQHF. In DNA, the CDR3 is TGTGCCAGCAGCTCCGGGAGACATCAGCCCCAGCATTTT.

This clonotype was recorded a few times. The chain has TRBV20-1 and TRBJ1-5; D ambiguous. Germline CDR1 and CDR2: DFQATT and SNEGSKA (reference sequence). This CDR3 is built from 15 residues. Trimming pared 0 bases from V and 3 bases from J, leaving 12 bases between. The CDR3 nucleotides are TGCAGTGCTAGAGATCGGTATCAGGACAATCAGCCCCAGCATTTT. It yields the protein CSARDRYQDNQPQHF.

Regarding this clonotype: A much more abundant neighbour one base away suggests this may be a read error. The chain is built from TRBV12-3 or TRBV12-4 and TRBJ1-5, with D maybe TRBD1 (6 bases). CDR3 length: 16 residues. Trimming pared 2 bases from V and 0 bases from J, leaving 11 bases between. The CDR3 is CASSLWQGFSNQPQHF. The CDR3 DNA sequence: TGTGCCAGCAGTTTATGGCAGGGGTTTAGCAATCAGCCCCAGCATTTT.

This clonotype turned up a few times. The chain couples TRBV6-5 to TRBJ2-2, with D possibly TRBD1 on 5 matching bases. CDR1 is MNHEY, CDR2 SVGAGI, per germline. V was shortened by 6 bases and J by 3 bases, with 23 bases between the two germline ends. CDR3 length: 18 residues. The CDR3 reads CASRRLGQGRGDTGELFF. Written as DNA, the CDR3 is TGTGCCAGCAGACGACTCGGCCAGGGCCGAGGAGACACCGGGGAGCTGTTTTTT.

This clonotype was counted only a few times. The V call is TRBV10-3, the J call TRBJ1-4, with unresolved D. The V end was cut by 3 bases, the J end by 14 bases, with 22 bases between. Germline assignment: CDR1 ENHRY and CDR2 SYGVKD. The CDR3 covers 15 residues. The CDR3 DNA sequence: TGTGCCATCAGTGATGTCGCAGGCGACAATGAAGGGCTGTTTTTT. Translating it yields CAISDVAGDNEGLFF.

This clonotype was counted ten times or more. As DNA, the CDR3 is TGTGCCACCAGCAGAGAGGGGGCGAGGGAGCAGTACTTC. Amino acid sequence: CATSREGAREQYF. The chain combines TRBV15 with TRBJ2-7; D possibly corresponds to TRBD1 (6 bases). The CDR3 has 13 amino acids. Trimming stripped 0 bases from V and 7 bases from J, with 10 bases between. Per germline, CDR1 LNHNV and CDR2 YYDKDF (reference sequence).

The J gene is TRBJ2-3, the V gene TRBV20-1, with D uncertain. Germline loops: CDR1 DFQATT, CDR2 SNEGSKA (reference sequence). The CDR3 has 14 residues. Trimming cost V 6 bases and J 4 bases, with 17 bases left between them. The CDR3 loop is CSAPHSPMADTQYF. CDR3 DNA sequence: TGCAGTGCGCCGCACTCCCCAATGGCAGATACGCAGTATTTT.

This clonotype has only a few counts. The rearrangement links TRBV11-2 to TRBJ2-5; 8 bases map to TRBD2. The CDR3 runs 16 residues. The germline gives CDR1 SGHAT, CDR2 FQNNGV. V was pared by 1 base and J by 5 bases, with 9 bases of the junction left unmatched. CDR3 loop: CASSLGGGGTGETQYF. DNA of the CDR3: TGTGCCAGCAGCTTAGGAGGCGGGGGGACGGGGGAGACCCAGTACTTC.

Notes on this clonotype: At one end, the junction sequence differs from germline, possibly due to a read error. The V gene is TRBV7-8, the J gene TRBJ2-6; the D gene is possibly TRBD1 (5 bases). The germline gives CDR1 SGHVS, CDR2 FQNEAQ. The CDR3 consists of 18 residues. The CDR3 reads CASTQLGAVLTGANVPTF. In DNA, the CDR3 is TGTGCCAGCACCCAGCTTGGCGCGGTCTTGACTGGGGCCAACGTCCCGACTTTC.

This clonotype was found many times. The rearrangement links TRBV7-2 to TRBJ1-2, with TRBD1 matching 9 bases. The junction had 17 bases not matched to a gene; V was cut back by 5 bases and J by 7 bases. Germline V gene sequence: CDR1 SGHTA, CDR2 FQGNSA. CDR3 length: 17 residues. This CDR3 reads CASSTRTGVLGEAGYTF. The CDR3 coding sequence is TGTGCCAGCAGCACCCGGACAGGGGTATTAGGCGAAGCTGGCTACACCTTC. Full variable domain (missing parts from reference TRBV7-2 and TRBJ1-2): GAGVSQSPSNKVTEKGKDVELRCDPISGHTALYWYRQSLGQGLEFLIYFQGNSAPDKSGLPSDRFSAERTGGSVSTLTIQRTQQEDSAVYLCASSTRTGVLGEAGYTFGSGTRLTVV.

This clonotype was found a few times. The rearrangement links TRBV20-1 to TRBJ2-5, with D unresolved. Germline assignment: CDR1 DFQATT and CDR2 SNEGSKA (reference sequence). The CDR3 loop spans 14 amino acids. Trimming stripped 3 bases from V and 3 bases from J, with 14 bases between. CDR3 residues: CSASQAARKETQYF. In DNA, the CDR3 is TGCAGTGCTAGTCAGGCCGCGAGGAAAGAGACCCAGTACTTC.

At least ten counts were recorded for this clonotype. The CDR3 reads CSARVTPQGEQYF. CDR3 sequence (DNA): TGCAGTGCTAGAGTTACACCCCAGGGCGAGCAGTACTTC. This chain links TRBV20-1 with TRBJ2-7; D is perhaps TRBD1 (5 bases). Per the germline V gene, CDR1 is DFQATT and CDR2 is SNEGSKA (reference sequence). Trimming cost V 1 base and J 6 bases, with 13 bases left between them. CDR3 length: 13 residues.

This clonotype was counted between two and nine times. The gene calls are TRBV5-4 and TRBJ1-2, with 7 nucleotides matching TRBD1. CDR3 length equals 16 residues. In germline, CDR1 is SGHNT, CDR2 YYREEE (reference sequence). The V gene end was trimmed by 4 bases and the J gene end by 0 bases; junction bases not matched to a gene: 9. CDR3 amino acids: CASSLRQGRANYGYTF. As DNA, the CDR3 is TGTGCCAGCAGCCTAAGACAGGGCCGAGCTAACTATGGCTACACCTTC. Drawing the rest from reference TRBV5-4 and TRBJ1-2, the complete variable domain is ETGVTQSPTHLIKTRGQQVTLRCSSQSGHNTVSWYQQALGQGPQFIFQYYREEENGRGNFPPRFSGLQFPNYSSELNVNALELDDSALYLCASSLRQGRANYGYTFGSGTRLTVV.

The genes are TRBV6-5 and TRBJ1-2, with D hard to call. Trimming removed 0 bases from V and 4 bases from J, with 9 bases in between. Germline lookup yields CDR1 MNHEY and CDR2 SVGAGI. The length of the CDR3 is 14 residues. CDR3: CASSYSRQIYGYTF. The CDR3 nucleotides read TGTGCCAGCAGTTACTCAAGGCAGATCTATGGCTACACCTTC.

This clonotype was observed many times. This sequence joins TRBV5-1 and TRBJ2-1; 9 bases are a match to TRBD2. The CDR3 is made up of 15 amino acids. Germline-derived CDR1 and CDR2 are SGHRS and YFSETQ. The junction had 12 bases not matched to a gene; V was cut back by 4 bases and J by 10 bases. The CDR3 DNA follows: TGCGCCAGCAGCCTCCCTAGCGGGAATTTCGGCGAGCAGTTCTTC. This sequence encodes CASSLPSGNFGEQFF.

This clonotype turned up a few times. The chain recombines TRBV20-1 with TRBJ2-1; the D is unclear. The CDR3 sequence is 11 residues long. The germline CDR1 and CDR2 sequences are DFQATT and SNEGSKA (reference sequence). Trimming stripped 2 bases from V and 10 bases from J, with 9 bases between. The CDR3 bases are TGCAGTGCTAGAATCTCGGAGGAGCAGTTCTTC. It specifies CSARISEEQFF.

This clonotype was found a few times. The chain's CDR3 is CASSQETDYGYTF. CDR3 nucleotides: TGTGCCAGCAGTCAGGAGACGGACTATGGCTACACCTTC. The chain joins TRBV6-1 to TRBJ1-2; D gene unclear. Trimming stripped 5 bases from V and 3 bases from J, with 10 bases between. This CDR3 is 13 amino acids long. From germline, CDR1 is MNHNS and CDR2 SASEGT.

This chain uses TRBV7-2 with TRBJ2-7; D is perhaps TRBD1 (5 bases). Per the germline V gene, CDR1 is SGHTA and CDR2 is FQGNSA. This CDR3 comprises 15 residues. Trimming left V 1 base short and J 4 bases short, with 14 bases between. This CDR3 reads CASSLGPGKGYEQYF. In nucleotides, the CDR3 is TGTGCCAGCAGCTTAGGTCCAGGGAAGGGTTACGAGCAGTACTTC.

This clonotype was detected only a few times. This chain joins TRBV7-2 and TRBJ1-2, with 7 bases aligning to TRBD1. Germline V gene data show CDR1 as SGHTA and CDR2 as FQGNSA. This CDR3 contains 14 residues. J was trimmed by 2 bases and V by 5 bases; bases with no gene match: 5. CDR3 residues: CASSRDSQNYGYTF. The DNA for the CDR3 is TGTGCCAGCAGCCGGGACAGCCAAAACTATGGCTACACCTTC.